The 21 T cell receptor beta chains given below trace back to one sample, sequenced in a study of technical replicates of blood from a handful of donors. Profiled with immunoSEQ multiplex PCR; TCRdb holds only in-frame clones, not every one. This table has tens of thousands of clones, 98% appearing once. Specimen: T cells isolated from PBMCs. Receptor source: a human donor in good health.

The CDR3 here is CASSGTGYNEQFF. The CDR3 nucleotides are TGCGCCAGCAGTGGAACAGGGTACAATGAGCAGTTCTTC. The rearrangement links TRBV5-1 to TRBJ2-1; tentatively, D is TRBD1 (6 bases). Germline V gene lookup returns CDR1 SGHRS and CDR2 YFSETQ. The CDR3 is made up of 13 amino acids. Trimming took off 5 bases at V and 4 bases at J, with 10 bases between the two ends.

The rearrangement links TRBV28 to TRBJ2-2; 11 nucleotides match TRBD2. V shed 6 bases, J shed 5 bases, and the junction held 5 bases outside the gene matches. CDR3 length: 15 amino acids. Germline-derived CDR1 and CDR2 are MDHEN and SYDVKM. Here the CDR3 DNA reads TGTGCCAGCAGGTTAGCGGGAGGGCGGACCGGGGAGCTGTTTTTT. Amino acid sequence: CASRLAGGRTGELFF.

DNA of the CDR3: TGTGCCAGCAGCGCCGGGACATCTTTATACGAGCAGTACTTC. Translation gives CASSAGTSLYEQYF. This chain links TRBV7-2 with TRBJ2-7, with D possibly matching TRBD1 (6 bases). CDR3 length equals 14 residues. Germline CDR1 and CDR2: SGHTA and FQGNSA. V lost 5 bases, J lost 4 bases, and 15 bases lay in between.

J is TRBJ1-1 and V is TRBV5-3; D is undetermined. TRBV5-3 qualifies as an ORF whose function is uncertain. V lost 8 bases, J lost 3 bases, and 11 bases lay in between. This CDR3 spans 12 amino acids. CDR3 coding DNA: TGTGCCAGTGACGAGGAGGACACTGAAGCTTTCTTT. Amino acids: CASDEEDTEAFF.

This sequence joins TRBV4-1 and TRBJ1-5; D uncertain. Germline V lookup: CDR1 MGHRA, CDR2 YSYEKL. The CDR3 spans 17 residues. Trimming stripped 4 bases from V and 1 base from J, with 17 bases between. CDR3 bases: TGCGCCAGCAGCCCCTTTGCGAGGGTGCGAAGCAATCAGCCCCAGCATTTT. This translates into CASSPFARVRSNQPQHF.

The rearrangement joins TRBV7-2 to TRBJ1-4; a weak D match, TRBD1 (6 bases). V lost 5 bases, J lost 4 bases, and 14 bases lay in between. Germline V gene data show CDR1 as SGHTA and CDR2 as FQGNSA. The length of the CDR3 is 15 residues. Here the CDR3 DNA reads TGTGCCAGCAGCCGCGTCCCAGGGGTTAATGAAAAACTGTTTTTT. Protein: CASSRVPGVNEKLFF.

This clone came up once. This sequence joins TRBV27 and TRBJ1-2, with D hard to call. The CDR3 covers 13 residues. Germline values: CDR1 MNHEY, CDR2 SMNVEV (reference sequence). V lost 0 bases and J 7 bases, leaving 9 bases between the germline ends. The CDR3 reads CASSLSPGAGYTF. CDR3 bases: TGTGCCAGCAGTTTATCCCCCGGAGCTGGCTACACCTTC.

CDR3 residues: CASSVGRARSGANVLTF. In DNA, the CDR3 is TGCGCCAGCAGCGTAGGCAGGGCGCGCTCTGGGGCCAACGTCCTGACTTTC. V is TRBV4-1 and J is TRBJ2-6; a possible D gene is TRBD1 (5 bases). Per the germline V gene, CDR1 is MGHRA and CDR2 is YSYEKL. There are 17 residues in the CDR3. Trimming left V 5 bases short and J 0 bases short, with 14 bases between.

The chain is built from TRBV30 and TRBJ2-5; D call uncertain. Germline CDR1 reads GTSNPN; CDR2 reads SVGIG (reference sequence). The V end lost 3 bases, the J end lost 0 bases, and 5 bases lay between the germline ends. This CDR3 has 12 residues. The CDR3 is CAWSRNQETQYF. DNA of the CDR3: TGTGCCTGGAGCCGTAACCAAGAGACCCAGTACTTC.

The chain joins TRBV9 to TRBJ2-1; 7 nucleotides line up with TRBD1. The CDR3 covers 15 residues. CDR1 and CDR2 (germline): SGDLS, YYNGEE. Germline trimming cut 3 bases from V and 0 bases from J; bases unmatched to any gene: 3. CDR3 nucleotides: TGTGCCAGCAGCGGAGGGACAGTCTCCTACAATGAGCAGTTCTTC. Protein sequence: CASSGGTVSYNEQFF.

This chain uses TRBV2 with TRBJ1-1; tentatively, D is TRBD1 (5 bases). The V end lost 6 bases, the J end lost 1 base, and 21 bases lay between the germline ends. The CDR3 loop spans 17 amino acids. Looked up from germline, CDR1 is SNHLY and CDR2 is FYNNEI. The CDR3 bases are TGTGCCAGCAGCCAGGGTGGAACAGCGGGCGGGAACACTGAAGCTTTCTTT. The encoded protein is CASSQGGTAGGNTEAFF.

This chain links TRBV4-1 with TRBJ2-7; 8 positions agree with TRBD1. Germline assignment: CDR1 MGHRA and CDR2 YSYEKL. This CDR3 is built from 15 residues. Germline trimming cut 4 bases from V and 3 bases from J; bases unmatched to any gene: 8. As DNA, the CDR3 is TGCGCCAGCAGCCCCGGGACAGGAGAAAACTACGAGCAGTACTTC. It specifies CASSPGTGENYEQYF.

The chain is built from TRBV21-1 and TRBJ1-1; whether TRBD1, the table's D call, matches the DNA was not checked. TRBV21-1 is a known pseudogene. The CDR3 is 15 amino acids. The CDR3 nucleotides are TGTGCCAGCAGCAAAACAAACAGGCGTGGCACTGAAGCTTTCTTT. Its translation: CASSKTNRRGTEAFF.

The V call is TRBV7-8, the J call TRBJ1-6; 7 bases match TRBD1. J gave up 9 bases and V 2 bases, and 13 bases lay outside the gene matches. Germline CDR1 reads SGHVS; CDR2 reads FQNEAQ. The CDR3 has 17 amino acids. This CDR3 is CASSLITGVLSPSPLHF. In DNA, the CDR3 is TGTGCCAGCAGCTTAATTACAGGGGTCTTATCCCCTTCACCCCTCCACTTT.

This chain links TRBV6-1 with TRBJ1-5; no firm D call. The CDR3 length is 15 residues. V gave up 9 bases and J gave up 3 bases, with 18 bases separating them. The V gene's germline CDR1 is MNHNS and CDR2 SASEGT. The CDR3 region has the DNA TGTGCCAGTTGCAAAGTTGACGGAGACAATCAGCCCCAGCATTTT. It specifies CASCKVDGDNQPQHF.

Of note for this clone: Within the sample, other DNA sequences also encode this same CDR3. The chain uses TRBV5-4 and TRBJ1-1; 8 bases are a match to TRBD1. Germline CDR1 reads SGHNT; CDR2 reads YYREEE (reference sequence). The CDR3 is 15 residues long. Germline trimming cut 8 bases from V and 1 base from J; bases unmatched to any gene: 10. The DNA of the CDR3 is TGTGCCAGTAGCGGTACCGGGACAGGGAACACTGAAGCTTTCTTT. The encoded protein is CASSGTGTGNTEAFF.

The V and J genes are TRBV11-3 and TRBJ1-1, with unresolved D. The V end lost 1 base, the J end lost 4 bases, and 13 bases lay between the germline ends. The CDR3 sequence is 15 residues long. Germline CDR1 reads SGHNT; CDR2 reads YENEEA. The CDR3 reads CASSLVPGFTTEAFF. CDR3 in DNA: TGTGCCAGCAGCTTAGTTCCAGGCTTCACCACTGAAGCTTTCTTT.

This clone appeared once. The V and J genes are TRBV5-1 and TRBJ2-5, with a tentative D call TRBD1 (6 bases). V lost 0 bases and J 4 bases, leaving 10 bases between the germline ends. The CDR3 is 14 amino acids. Germline CDR1 is SGHRS and CDR2 is YFSETQ. CDR3 protein: CASSLGGDTETQYF. The CDR3 DNA is TGCGCCAGCAGCTTGGGAGGGGACACAGAGACCCAGTACTTC.

This chain connects TRBV4-1 to TRBJ2-5, with TRBD2 matching 9 bases. V lost 0 bases to trimming and J lost 2 bases; unmatched junction nucleotides: 4. This CDR3 is built from 16 residues. CDR1 and CDR2 from the germline V gene are MGHRA and YSYEKL. The CDR3 is CASSQDATSGQETQYF. The CDR3 coding sequence is TGCGCCAGCAGCCAAGACGCGACTAGCGGACAAGAGACCCAGTACTTC.

The chain carries TRBV6-6 and TRBJ2-7; no reliable D call. With 6 bases removed from V and 2 bases from J, the gap between germline ends came to 17 bases. The germline gives CDR1 MNHNY, CDR2 SVGAGI (reference sequence). The CDR3 runs to 15 residues. In nucleotides, the CDR3 is TGTGCCAGCAGCCGTCTAGAAAGAAATCCCTACGAGCAGTACTTC. It encodes CASSRLERNPYEQYF.

The chain is built from TRBV18 and TRBJ1-1; D remains unclear. The V end lost 1 base, the J end lost 0 bases, and 9 bases lay between the germline ends. This CDR3 is 15 amino acids long. The germline V gene has CDR1 KGHSH and CDR2 LQKENI. The CDR3 bases are TGTGCCAGCTCACCACGCCGGGATGTGAACACTGAAGCTTTCTTT. Protein product: CASSPRRDVNTEAFF.